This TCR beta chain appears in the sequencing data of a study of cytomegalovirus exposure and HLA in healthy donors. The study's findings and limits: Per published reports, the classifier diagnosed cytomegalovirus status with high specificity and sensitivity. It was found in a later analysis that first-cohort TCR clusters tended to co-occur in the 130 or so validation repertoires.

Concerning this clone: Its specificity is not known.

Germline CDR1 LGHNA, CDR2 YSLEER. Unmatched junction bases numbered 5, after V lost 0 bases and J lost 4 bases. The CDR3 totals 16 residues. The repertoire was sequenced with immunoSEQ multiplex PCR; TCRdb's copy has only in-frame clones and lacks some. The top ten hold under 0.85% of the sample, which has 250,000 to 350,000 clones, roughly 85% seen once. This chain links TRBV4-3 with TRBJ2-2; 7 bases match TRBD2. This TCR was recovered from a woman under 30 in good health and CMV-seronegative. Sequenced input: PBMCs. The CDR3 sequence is CASSQDLAEPTGELFF. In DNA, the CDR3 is TGCGCCAGCAGCCAAGACCTAGCGGAACCCACCGGGGAGCTGTTTTTT.